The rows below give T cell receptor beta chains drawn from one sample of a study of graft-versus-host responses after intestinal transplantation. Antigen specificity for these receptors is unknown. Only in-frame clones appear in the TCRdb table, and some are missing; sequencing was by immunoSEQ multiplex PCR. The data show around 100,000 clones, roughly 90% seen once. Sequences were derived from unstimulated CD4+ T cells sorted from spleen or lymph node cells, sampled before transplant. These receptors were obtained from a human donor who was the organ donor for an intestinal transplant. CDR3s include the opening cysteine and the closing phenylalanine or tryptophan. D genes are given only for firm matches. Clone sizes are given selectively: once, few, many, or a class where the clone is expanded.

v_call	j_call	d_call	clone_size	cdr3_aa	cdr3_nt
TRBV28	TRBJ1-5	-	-	CATTPRRASNQPQHF	TGTGCCACCACCCCCAGGCGGGCGAGCAATCAGCCCCAGCATTTT
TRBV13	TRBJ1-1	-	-	CASSLEGFGGAFF	TGTGCCAGCAGCCTGGAAGGGTTTGGGGGGGCTTTCTTT
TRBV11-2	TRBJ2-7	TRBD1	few	CASSLETGDYEQYF	TGTGCCAGCAGCTTGGAGACAGGGGACTACGAGCAGTACTTC
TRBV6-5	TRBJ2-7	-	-	CATPYYEQYF	TGTGCCACCCCCTACTACGAGCAGTACTTC
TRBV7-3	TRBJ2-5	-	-	CASSPAVQETQYF	TGTGCCAGCAGCCCGGCGGTACAAGAGACCCAGTACTTC
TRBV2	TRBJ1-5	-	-	CASSVAGRISPQHF	TGTGCCAGCAGTGTCGCAGGTCGGATCTCGCCCCAGCATTTT
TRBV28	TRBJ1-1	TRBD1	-	CASSLGGRGTEAFF	TGTGCCAGCAGCCTAGGGGGCCGGGGCACTGAAGCTTTCTTT
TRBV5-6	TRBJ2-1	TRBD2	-	CASSLVRASGGIPYNEQFF	TGTGCCAGCAGCTTAGTCAGGGCGAGCGGGGGGATACCTTACAATGAGCAGTTCTTC
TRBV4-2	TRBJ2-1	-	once	CASSQETRGTNEQFF	TGTGCCAGCAGCCAAGAGACGAGGGGGACCAATGAGCAGTTCTTC
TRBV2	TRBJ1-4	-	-	CASLRLARTAEKLFF	TGTGCCAGCCTTCGACTGGCCAGGACAGCTGAAAAACTGTTTTTT
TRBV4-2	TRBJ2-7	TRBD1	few	CASSQGQGRNEQYF	TGTGCCAGCAGCCAAGGACAGGGGCGGAACGAGCAGTACTTC
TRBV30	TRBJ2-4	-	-	CAWSGSSFRKNIQYF	TGTGCCTGGAGTGGGTCTTCGTTTCGTAAAAACATTCAGTACTTC
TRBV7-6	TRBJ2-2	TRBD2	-	CASSPVRGSGGPFNTGELFF	TGTGCCAGCAGCCCCGTAAGGGGTAGCGGGGGGCCCTTCAACACCGGGGAGCTGTTTTTT
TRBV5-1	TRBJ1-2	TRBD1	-	CASSGGTGGDYGYTF	TGCGCCAGCAGCGGAGGGACAGGGGGCGATTATGGCTACACCTTC
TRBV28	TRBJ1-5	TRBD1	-	CASSFRSGQGQPQHF	TGTGCCAGCAGTTTTAGGTCCGGACAGGGGCAGCCCCAGCATTTT
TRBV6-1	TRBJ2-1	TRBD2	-	CASSQGQRGVSYNEQFF	TGTGCCAGCAGTCAAGGGCAGCGGGGGGTTTCCTACAATGAGCAGTTCTTC
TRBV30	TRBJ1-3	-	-	CAWGRGNTIYF	TGTGCCTGGGGGAGAGGAAACACCATATATTTT
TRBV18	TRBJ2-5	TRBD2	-	CASSPTSGGTQETQYF	TGTGCCAGCTCACCAACTAGCGGGGGGACCCAAGAGACCCAGTACTTC
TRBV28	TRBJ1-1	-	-	CASRPGPRPEAFF	TGTGCCAGCAGACCCGGGCCGCGGCCTGAAGCTTTCTTT
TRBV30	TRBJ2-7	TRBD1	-	CAWSRGQLFNEQYF	TGTGCCTGGAGTAGGGGACAGTTATTTAACGAGCAGTACTTC
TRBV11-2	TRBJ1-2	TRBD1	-	CASSWDREDRGYTF	TGTGCCAGCAGCTGGGACAGGGAAGATCGAGGCTACACCTTC
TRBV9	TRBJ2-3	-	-	CASSVGGSTDTQYF	TGTGCCAGCAGCGTAGGAGGGAGCACAGATACGCAGTATTTT
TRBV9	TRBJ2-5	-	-	CASSVDFGRPAETQYF	TGTGCCAGCAGCGTAGATTTCGGACGACCGGCAGAGACCCAGTACTTC
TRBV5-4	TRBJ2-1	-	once	CASSSKAGYNEQFF	TGTGCCAGCAGCTCCAAAGCGGGTTACAATGAGCAGTTCTTC